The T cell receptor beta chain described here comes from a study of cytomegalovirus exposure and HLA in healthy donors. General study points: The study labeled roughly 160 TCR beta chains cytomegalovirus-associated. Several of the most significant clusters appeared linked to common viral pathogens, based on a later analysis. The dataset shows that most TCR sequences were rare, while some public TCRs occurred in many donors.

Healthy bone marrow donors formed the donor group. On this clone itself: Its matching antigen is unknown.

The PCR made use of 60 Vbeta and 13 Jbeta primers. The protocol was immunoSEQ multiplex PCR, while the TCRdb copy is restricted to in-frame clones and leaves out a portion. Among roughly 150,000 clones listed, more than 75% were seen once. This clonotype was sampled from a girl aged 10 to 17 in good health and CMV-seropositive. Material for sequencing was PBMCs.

The CDR3 here is CASSSPSLGQGTDTQYF. CDR3 sequence (DNA): TGTGCCAGCAGCAGCCCGTCTCTCGGACAGGGCACAGATACGCAGTATTTT. The chain is built from TRBV28 and TRBJ2-3; 7 bases map to TRBD1. V shed 6 bases, J shed 1 base, and the junction held 13 bases outside the gene matches. The germline gives CDR1 MDHEN, CDR2 SYDVKM. The CDR3 sequence is 17 residues long.